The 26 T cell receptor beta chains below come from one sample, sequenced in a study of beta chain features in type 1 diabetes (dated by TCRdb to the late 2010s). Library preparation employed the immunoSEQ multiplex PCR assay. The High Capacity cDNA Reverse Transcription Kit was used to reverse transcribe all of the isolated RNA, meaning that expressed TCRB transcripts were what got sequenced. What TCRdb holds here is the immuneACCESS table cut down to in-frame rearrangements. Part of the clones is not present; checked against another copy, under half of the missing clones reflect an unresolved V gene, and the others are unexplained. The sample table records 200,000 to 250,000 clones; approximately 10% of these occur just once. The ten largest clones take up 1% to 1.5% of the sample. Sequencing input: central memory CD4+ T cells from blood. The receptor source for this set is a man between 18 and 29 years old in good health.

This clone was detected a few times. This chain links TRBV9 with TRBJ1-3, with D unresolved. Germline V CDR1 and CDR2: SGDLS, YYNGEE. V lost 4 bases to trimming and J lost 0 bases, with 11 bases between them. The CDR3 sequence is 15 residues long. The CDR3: CASSPARSSGNTIYF. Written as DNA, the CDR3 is TGTGCCAGCAGCCCAGCGCGTAGCTCTGGAAACACCATATATTTT.

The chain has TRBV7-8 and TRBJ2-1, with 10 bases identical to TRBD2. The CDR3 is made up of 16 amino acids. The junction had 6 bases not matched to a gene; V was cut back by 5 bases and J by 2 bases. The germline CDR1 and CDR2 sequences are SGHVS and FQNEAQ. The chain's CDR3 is CASSPSGRATYNEQFF. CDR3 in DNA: TGTGCCAGCAGCCCGAGCGGGAGGGCCACCTACAATGAGCAGTTCTTC.

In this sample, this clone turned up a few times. The CDR3 nucleotides are TGTGCCAGCAGTTACGGACGCTTCCTGAACACTGAAGCTTTCTTT. Translated, it gives CASSYGRFLNTEAFF. J is TRBJ1-1 and V is TRBV6-5; no clear D gene. The length of the CDR3 is 15 residues. V lost 2 bases and J 0 bases, leaving 10 bases between the germline ends. Germline CDR1 is MNHEY and CDR2 is SVGAGI.

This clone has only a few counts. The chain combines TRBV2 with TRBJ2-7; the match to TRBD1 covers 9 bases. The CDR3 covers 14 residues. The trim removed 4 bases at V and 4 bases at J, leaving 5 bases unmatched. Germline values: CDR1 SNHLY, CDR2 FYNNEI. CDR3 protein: CASSAGTGPYEQYF. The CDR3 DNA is TGTGCCAGCAGTGCCGGGACAGGGCCTTACGAGCAGTACTTC.

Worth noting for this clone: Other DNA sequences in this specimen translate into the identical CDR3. The CDR3 nucleotides read TGTGCCAGCAGCTTATCCCTAGCGTCCTCCTACAATGAGCAGTTCTTC. It codes for CASSLSLASSYNEQFF. This chain joins TRBV7-2 and TRBJ2-1, with a tentative D call TRBD2 (6 bases). There are 16 residues in the CDR3. V shed 2 bases and J shed 0 bases, with 11 bases lying between them. CDR1 and CDR2 from the germline V gene are SGHTA and FQGNSA.

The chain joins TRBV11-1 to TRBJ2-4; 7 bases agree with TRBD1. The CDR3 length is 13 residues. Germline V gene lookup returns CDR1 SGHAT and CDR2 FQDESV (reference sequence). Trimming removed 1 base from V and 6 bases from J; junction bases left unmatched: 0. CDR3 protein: CASSLDRGNIQYF. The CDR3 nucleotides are TGTGCCAGCAGCTTAGACAGGGGAAACATTCAGTACTTC.

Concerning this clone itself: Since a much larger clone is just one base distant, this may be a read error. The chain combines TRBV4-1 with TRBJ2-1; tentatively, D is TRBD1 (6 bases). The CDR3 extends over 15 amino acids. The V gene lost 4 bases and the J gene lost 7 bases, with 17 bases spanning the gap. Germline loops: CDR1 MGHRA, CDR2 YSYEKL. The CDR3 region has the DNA TGCGCCAGCAGCCGCGGACTCAACAGGGATAATGAGCAGTTCTTC. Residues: CASSRGLNRDNEQFF.

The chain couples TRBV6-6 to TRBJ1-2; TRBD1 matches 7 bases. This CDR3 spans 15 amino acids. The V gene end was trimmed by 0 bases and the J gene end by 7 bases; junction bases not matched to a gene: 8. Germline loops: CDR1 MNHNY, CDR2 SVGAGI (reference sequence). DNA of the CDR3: TGTGCCAGCAGTTACTCGTCAGGGGGGAGCATTGGCTACACCTTC. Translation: CASSYSSGGSIGYTF.

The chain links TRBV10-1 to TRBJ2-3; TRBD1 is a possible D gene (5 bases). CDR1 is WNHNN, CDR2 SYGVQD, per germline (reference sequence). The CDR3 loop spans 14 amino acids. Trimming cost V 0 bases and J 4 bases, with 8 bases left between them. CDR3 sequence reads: CASSESRGADTQYF. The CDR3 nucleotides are TGCGCCAGCAGTGAGTCTAGGGGTGCAGATACGCAGTATTTT.

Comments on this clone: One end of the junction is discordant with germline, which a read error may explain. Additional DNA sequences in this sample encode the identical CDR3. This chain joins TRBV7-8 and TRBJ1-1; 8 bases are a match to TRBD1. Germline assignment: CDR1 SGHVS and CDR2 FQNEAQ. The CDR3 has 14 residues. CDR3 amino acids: CASSLDRVGTEAFF. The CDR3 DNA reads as TGTGCCAGCAGCTTGGACAGGGTTGGAACTGAAGCCTTCTTT.

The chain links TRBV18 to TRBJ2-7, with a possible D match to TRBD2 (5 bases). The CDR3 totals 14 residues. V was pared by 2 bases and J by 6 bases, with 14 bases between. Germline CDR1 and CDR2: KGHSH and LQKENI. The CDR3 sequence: CASSPSGKRVEQYF. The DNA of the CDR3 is TGTGCCAGCTCACCATCGGGGAAGAGGGTCGAGCAGTACTTC.

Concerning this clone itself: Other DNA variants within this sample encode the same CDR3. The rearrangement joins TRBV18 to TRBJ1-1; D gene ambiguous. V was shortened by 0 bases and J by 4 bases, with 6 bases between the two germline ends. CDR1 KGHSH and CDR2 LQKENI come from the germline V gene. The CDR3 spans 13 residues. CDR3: CASSPPGGTEAFF. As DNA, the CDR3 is TGTGCCAGCTCACCACCTGGAGGCACTGAAGCTTTCTTT.

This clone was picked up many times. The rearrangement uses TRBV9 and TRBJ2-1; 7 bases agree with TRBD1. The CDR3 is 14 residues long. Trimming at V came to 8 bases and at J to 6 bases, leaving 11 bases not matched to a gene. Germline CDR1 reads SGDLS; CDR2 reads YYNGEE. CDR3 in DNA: TGTGCCAGGGCCCGCGGCCCAGGGGGCAATGAGCAGTTCTTC. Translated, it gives CARARGPGGNEQFF.

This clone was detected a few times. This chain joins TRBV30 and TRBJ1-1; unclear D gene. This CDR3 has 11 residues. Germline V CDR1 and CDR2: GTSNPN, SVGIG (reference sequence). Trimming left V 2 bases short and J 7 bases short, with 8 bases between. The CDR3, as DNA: TGTGCCTGGAGTTGGCAAAGTGAAGCTTTCTTT. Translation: CAWSWQSEAFF. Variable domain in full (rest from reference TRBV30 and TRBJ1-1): SQTIHQWPATLVQPVGSPLSLECTVEGTSNPNLYWYRQAAGRGLQLLFYSVGIGQISSEVPQNLSASRPQDRQFILSSKKLLLSDSGFYLCAWSWQSEAFFGQGTRLTVV.

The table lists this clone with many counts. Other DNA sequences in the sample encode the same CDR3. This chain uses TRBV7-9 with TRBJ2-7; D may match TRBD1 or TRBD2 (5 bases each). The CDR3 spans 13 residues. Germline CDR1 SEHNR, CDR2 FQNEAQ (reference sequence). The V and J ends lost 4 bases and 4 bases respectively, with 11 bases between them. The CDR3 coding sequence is TGTGCCAGCAGCTCGGGACGAGCTTACGAGCAGTACTTC. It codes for CASSSGRAYEQYF.

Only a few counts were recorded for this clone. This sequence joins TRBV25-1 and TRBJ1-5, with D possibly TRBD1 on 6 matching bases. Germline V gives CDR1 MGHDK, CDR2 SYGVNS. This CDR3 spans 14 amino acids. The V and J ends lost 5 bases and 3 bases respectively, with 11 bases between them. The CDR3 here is CASSPTGTNQPQHF. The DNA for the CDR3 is TGTGCCAGCAGTCCAACAGGGACCAATCAGCCCCAGCATTTT.

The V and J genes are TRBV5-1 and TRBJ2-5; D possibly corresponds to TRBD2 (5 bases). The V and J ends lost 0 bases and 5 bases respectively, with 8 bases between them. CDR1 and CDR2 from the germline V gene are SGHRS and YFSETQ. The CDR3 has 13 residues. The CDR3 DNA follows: TGCGCCAGCAGCTTGGGGCCTAGCGAGACCCAGTACTTC. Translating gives CASSLGPSETQYF.

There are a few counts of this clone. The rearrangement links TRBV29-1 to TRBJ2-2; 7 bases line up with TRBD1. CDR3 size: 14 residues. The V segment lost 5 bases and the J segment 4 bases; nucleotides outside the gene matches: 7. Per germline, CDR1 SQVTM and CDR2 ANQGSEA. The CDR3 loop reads CSVIPTGSTGELFF. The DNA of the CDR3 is TGCAGCGTTATCCCGACAGGGAGCACCGGGGAGCTGTTTTTT.

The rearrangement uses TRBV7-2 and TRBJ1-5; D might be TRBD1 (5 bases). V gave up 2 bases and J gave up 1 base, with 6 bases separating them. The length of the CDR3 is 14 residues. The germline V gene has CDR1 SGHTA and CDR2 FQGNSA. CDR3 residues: CASSLRGSNQPQHF. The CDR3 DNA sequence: TGTGCCAGCAGCTTAAGGGGAAGCAATCAGCCCCAGCATTTT. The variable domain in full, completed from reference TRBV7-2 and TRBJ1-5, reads GAGVSQSPSNKVTEKGKDVELRCDPISGHTALYWYRQSLGQGLEFLIYFQGNSAPDKSGLPSDRFSAERTGGSVSTLTIQRTQQEDSAVYLCASSLRGSNQPQHFGDGTRLSIL.

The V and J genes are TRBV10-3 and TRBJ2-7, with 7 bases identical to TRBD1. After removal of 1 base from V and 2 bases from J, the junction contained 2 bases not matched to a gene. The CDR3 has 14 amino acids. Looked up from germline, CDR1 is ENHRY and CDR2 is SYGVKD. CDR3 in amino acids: CAISELTGPYEQYF. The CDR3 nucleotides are TGTGCCATCAGTGAGTTGACAGGGCCCTACGAGCAGTACTTC.

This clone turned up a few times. The chain's CDR3 is CASSLGLGPTDTQYF. CDR3 in DNA: TGTGCCAGCAGCTTGGGCTTGGGGCCCACAGATACGCAGTATTTT. V gene TRBV7-2 combines with J gene TRBJ2-3; the D gene is possibly TRBD1 (5 bases). Germline V lookup: CDR1 SGHTA, CDR2 FQGNSA. Trimming pared 3 bases from V and 2 bases from J, leaving 12 bases between. The CDR3 runs 15 residues.

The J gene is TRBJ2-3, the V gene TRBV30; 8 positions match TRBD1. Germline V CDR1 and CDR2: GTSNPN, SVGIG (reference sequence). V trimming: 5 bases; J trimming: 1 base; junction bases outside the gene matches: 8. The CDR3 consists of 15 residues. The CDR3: CAWDLVGQGTDTQYF. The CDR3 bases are TGTGCCTGGGACCTCGTGGGACAGGGCACAGATACGCAGTATTTT.

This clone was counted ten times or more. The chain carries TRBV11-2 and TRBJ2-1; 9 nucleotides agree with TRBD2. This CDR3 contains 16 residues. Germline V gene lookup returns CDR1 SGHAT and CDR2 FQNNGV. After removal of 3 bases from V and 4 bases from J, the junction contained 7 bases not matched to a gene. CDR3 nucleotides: TGTGCCAGCAGCTTCCTAGCGGGGACCTTTTACAATGAGCAGTTCTTC. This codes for CASSFLAGTFYNEQFF.

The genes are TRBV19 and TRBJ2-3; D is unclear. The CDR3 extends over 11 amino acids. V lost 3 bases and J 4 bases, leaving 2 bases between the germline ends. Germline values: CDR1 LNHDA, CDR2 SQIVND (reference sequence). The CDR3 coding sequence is TGTGCCAGTAGTATCGCAGATACGCAGTATTTT. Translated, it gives CASSIADTQYF.

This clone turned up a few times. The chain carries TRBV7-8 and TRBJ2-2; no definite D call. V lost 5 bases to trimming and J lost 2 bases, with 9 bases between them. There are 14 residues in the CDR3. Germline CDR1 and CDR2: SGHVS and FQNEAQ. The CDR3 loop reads CASSPVANTGELFF. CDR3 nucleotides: TGTGCCAGCAGCCCCGTCGCTAACACCGGGGAGCTGTTTTTT.

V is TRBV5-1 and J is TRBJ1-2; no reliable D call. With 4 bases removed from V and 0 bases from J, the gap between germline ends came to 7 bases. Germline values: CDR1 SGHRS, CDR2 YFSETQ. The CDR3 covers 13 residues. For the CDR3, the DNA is TGCGCCAGCAGCGCGGATTCTAACTATGGCTACACCTTC. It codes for CASSADSNYGYTF.